This TCR beta chain was identified during a study of T cells in Graves' hyperthyroidism and ophthalmopathy. The study, taken as a whole, reports: Most thyroid clonotypes expanded above 0.001 appeared in blood too.

V was pared by 6 bases and J by 6 bases, with 22 bases between. This CDR3 comprises 15 residues. Germline values: CDR1 DFQATT, CDR2 SNEGSKA (reference sequence). There were TCR beta CDR3 regions amplified from RNA transcripts. TCR CDR3 underwent first-round RT-PCR with the HTBI primer set. TCRdb reprocessed the multiplex PCR reads via MiXCR and lists one record per CDR3 protein. The sample lists 350,000 to 400,000 distinct CDR3 sequences; 15% were seen once. Participants, patients aged 18 to 65, had newly diagnosed hyperthyroidism with a duration under 2 months. Any patient presenting with uncontrolled infection, other autoimmune disease, pregnancy or lactation was left out. This sample holds PBMCs from 8 to 10 ml fresh peripheral blood. Note on this clonotype: What it recognizes is unknown.

This chain uses TRBV20-1 with TRBJ2-3, with D perhaps being TRBD1 or TRBD2 (5 bases each). The clonotype comes from a woman aged 25 to 45 with Graves' hyperthyroidism. The sequenced material came from blood. Here the CDR3 DNA reads TGCAGTGCCGGGGCCCTTTGGGGGATGAGGGATACGCAGTATTTT. It yields the protein CSAGALWGMRDTQYF.